The 20 T cell receptor beta chains below were found in one sample sequenced in a study of control samples from healthy donors and cancer patients (dated by TCRdb to the early 2020s). Libraries came from the immunoSEQ multiplex PCR assay. TCRdb took this table from immuneACCESS and kept in-frame rearrangements with V and J called. Such tables lack part of the clones; where checked against another copy, unresolved V genes explain under half of the gap, and the rest is unexplained. The sample table holds 65,000 to 80,000 clones, of which about 90% were seen once. The leading ten clones occupy 1.9% of the sample. The sample consisted of PBMCs. These receptors were taken from a woman aged 55-75 years with head and neck cancer.

The chain combines TRBV10-3 with TRBJ1-2; no reliable D call. The CDR3 sequence is 13 residues long. The V gene lost 6 bases and the J gene lost 3 bases, with 11 bases spanning the gap. CDR1 ENHRY and CDR2 SYGVKD come from the germline V gene. CDR3 in DNA: TGTGCCATCAGCGGTGTTCCGGACTATGGCTACACCTTC. This encodes CAISGVPDYGYTF.

This clone showed up just once. This sequence joins TRBV5-4 and TRBJ2-2, with 8 bases matching TRBD1. With 0 bases clipped from V and 6 bases from J, the junction kept 4 bases outside the gene matches. From germline, CDR1 is SGHNT and CDR2 YYREEE (reference sequence). The CDR3 loop spans 15 amino acids. The CDR3 bases are TGTGCCAGCAGCTTGGGGGCAGGGGGCTCCGGGGAGCTGTTTTTT. This encodes CASSLGAGGSGELFF.

This clone appeared a few times. The V gene is TRBV9, the J gene TRBJ1-6; 7 bases are shared with TRBD1. V shed 3 bases, J shed 5 bases, and the junction held 5 bases outside the gene matches. The V gene's germline CDR1 is SGDLS and CDR2 YYNGEE. The CDR3 is 15 residues long. The CDR3 bases are TGTGCCAGCAGCGAGGGGACAGTTAATAATTCACCCCTCCACTTT. Protein: CASSEGTVNNSPLHF.

Only one count was recorded for this clone. The V call is TRBV28, the J call TRBJ2-7; D call uncertain. V lost 5 bases and J 3 bases, leaving 11 bases between the germline ends. The germline gives CDR1 MDHEN, CDR2 SYDVKM. This CDR3 region has 13 residues. In DNA, the CDR3 is TGTGCCAGCAGTATCGGGCCCAACTACGAGCAGTACTTC. Protein product: CASSIGPNYEQYF.

The genes are TRBV30 and TRBJ2-1; D remains ambiguous. V dropped 2 bases and J dropped 8 bases, with 13 bases sitting between them. There are 13 residues in the CDR3. Germline-derived CDR1 and CDR2 are GTSNPN and SVGIG (reference sequence). CDR3 in DNA: TGTGCCTGGAGTCTCTCGACTGGGGATGAGCAGTTCTTC. Translating gives CAWSLSTGDEQFF.

The table lists this clone with a count of one. The chain employs TRBV5-4 and TRBJ1-3, with D tentatively TRBD1 (5 bases). Trimming cost V 2 bases and J 0 bases, with 15 bases left between them. The CDR3 is 17 amino acids. Germline values: CDR1 SGHNT, CDR2 YYREEE (reference sequence). The chain's CDR3 is CASSLTGTPGSGNTIYF. For the CDR3, the DNA is TGTGCCAGCAGCTTAACCGGGACGCCCGGCTCTGGAAACACCATATATTTT.

The V gene is TRBV10-3, the J gene TRBJ1-2, with TRBD1 matching over 9 bases. CDR1 ENHRY and CDR2 SYGVKD come from the germline V gene. This CDR3 spans 12 amino acids. The V gene end was trimmed by 9 bases and the J gene end by 8 bases; junction bases not matched to a gene: 7. The CDR3 is CAIQGDRDGYTF. CDR3 nucleotides: TGTGCCATACAGGGGGACAGGGACGGCTACACCTTC.

The chain combines TRBV9 with TRBJ2-3; possibly TRBD2 for D (6 bases). Trimming removed 6 bases at V and 3 bases at J, with 23 bases between. Germline lookup yields CDR1 SGDLS and CDR2 YYNGEE. The CDR3 is 17 amino acids. CDR3 sequence: CASNRFGGTDGTDTQYF. CDR3 DNA sequence: TGTGCCAGCAACCGCTTTGGCGGGACGGATGGTACAGATACGCAGTATTTT.

A few counts support this clone. The chain employs TRBV25-1 and TRBJ2-7; TRBD1 aligns across 7 bases. With 7 bases clipped from V and 4 bases from J, the junction kept 1 base outside the gene matches. There are 11 residues in the CDR3. In germline, CDR1 is MGHDK, CDR2 SYGVNS. The CDR3 region is CASTQGYEQYF. In DNA form, the CDR3 reads TGTGCCAGCACACAGGGGTACGAGCAGTACTTC.

This clone was observed a single time. This chain links TRBV30 with TRBJ2-1; 9 nucleotides line up with TRBD2. The CDR3 is made up of 17 amino acids. V shed 4 bases and J 8 bases; nucleotides not matched to a gene: 18. Germline CDR1 and CDR2: GTSNPN and SVGIG (reference sequence). CDR3 in amino acids: CAWNPPLAGGPRDEQFF. The CDR3 DNA sequence: TGTGCCTGGAATCCCCCCCTGGCGGGAGGGCCTAGGGATGAGCAGTTCTTC.

This sequence joins TRBV19 and TRBJ1-5, with 10 positions matching TRBD1. The CDR3 has 16 residues. The trim removed 4 bases at V and 6 bases at J, leaving 9 bases unmatched. Germline CDR1 reads LNHDA; CDR2 reads SQIVND (reference sequence). The CDR3 coding sequence is TGTGCCAGTAGTACACCGGGACAGGGGTCAAGTCAGCCCCAGCATTTT. This encodes CASSTPGQGSSQPQHF.

V usage is TRBV28 and J usage is TRBJ2-7; maybe TRBD1 (6 bases). Germline V gives CDR1 MDHEN, CDR2 SYDVKM. This CDR3 spans 12 amino acids. V dropped 6 bases and J dropped 3 bases, with 9 bases sitting between them. CDR3 in amino acids: CASRTGIYEQYF. The CDR3 coding sequence is TGTGCCAGCAGAACAGGGATCTACGAGCAGTACTTC.

The J gene is TRBJ1-2, the V gene TRBV21-1. TRBV21-1 is recorded as a pseudogene. The CDR3 runs to 18 residues. The CDR3 sequence is CASSKMYGIGSLDYGYTF. The CDR3 DNA reads TGTGCCAGCAGCAAGATGTACGGGATAGGAAGCCTCGACTATGGCTACACCTTC.

This clone appeared a single time. The rearrangement joins TRBV28 to TRBJ1-1; D gene unclear. Trimming took off 5 bases at V and 4 bases at J, with 8 bases between the two ends. Germline V CDR1 and CDR2: MDHEN, SYDVKM. The CDR3 loop spans 12 amino acids. CDR3 protein: CASSAPSTEAFF. CDR3 sequence (DNA): TGTGCCAGCAGTGCCCCGTCCACTGAAGCTTTCTTT.

This chain joins TRBV7-9 and TRBJ2-3, with 11 bases lining up with TRBD2. Germline V gives CDR1 SEHNR, CDR2 FQNEAQ (reference sequence). This CDR3 comprises 17 residues. The V gene end was trimmed by 3 bases and the J gene end by 5 bases; junction bases not matched to a gene: 10. CDR3 DNA sequence: TGTGCCAGCAGCTTCGGGTTAGCGGGAGGGCCAGGAGATACGCAGTATTTT. Encoded protein: CASSFGLAGGPGDTQYF.

The CDR3 loop reads CASSLVGTGGPYTKDTQYF. CDR3 nucleotides: TGTGCCAGCAGCCTAGTTGGGACAGGGGGCCCTTATACAAAAGATACGCAGTATTTT. This chain joins TRBV7-3 and TRBJ2-3, with TRBD1 identical over 12 bases. J gave up 5 bases and V 5 bases, and 17 bases lay outside the gene matches. There are 19 residues in the CDR3. Germline lookup yields CDR1 SGHTA and CDR2 FQGTGA.

This clone showed up just once. The chain carries TRBV12-3 or TRBV12-4 and TRBJ2-7, with 7 positions matching TRBD1. The CDR3 sequence is 12 residues long. Trimming cost V 5 bases and J 5 bases; bases outside gene matches: 3. Here the CDR3 DNA reads TGTGCCAGCAGTCCCGGGACAGACGAGCAGTACTTC. Amino acids: CASSPGTDEQYF.

V usage is TRBV27 and J usage is TRBJ2-3; 10 bases fit TRBD2. From germline, CDR1 is MNHEY and CDR2 SMNVEV (reference sequence). The CDR3 runs to 16 residues. V shed 6 bases, J shed 0 bases, and the junction held 6 bases outside the gene matches. The CDR3 reads CASSPRTSGSTDTQYF. The CDR3 DNA sequence: TGTGCCAGCAGCCCGCGGACTAGCGGAAGCACAGATACGCAGTATTTT.

The count of this clone is one. This sequence joins TRBV7-2 and TRBJ2-5; tentative D call: TRBD1 (5 bases). V gave up 1 base and J gave up 3 bases, with 9 bases separating them. This CDR3 contains 14 residues. CDR1 is SGHTA, CDR2 FQGNSA, per germline. In nucleotides, the CDR3 is TGTGCCAGCAGCTTAGGTTCAGGGAAAGAGACCCAGTACTTC. It encodes CASSLGSGKETQYF.

This chain uses TRBV28 with TRBJ1-1, with TRBD1 as a possible D gene (5 bases). Germline assignment: CDR1 MDHEN and CDR2 SYDVKM. The CDR3 is 14 residues long. Trimming removed 2 bases from V and 4 bases from J, with 11 bases in between. The CDR3 here is CASSLKGRATEAFF. CDR3 coding DNA: TGTGCCAGCAGTTTAAAGGGGCGGGCCACTGAAGCTTTCTTT.